The rows below give T cell receptor beta chains drawn from one sample of a study of post-analysis software for immune sequencing data. TCRdb reprocessed the PCR reads via MiXCR and lists one record per CDR3 protein. The table records some 800,000 distinct CDR3 sequences, about half of them present only once. The sample was blood. The receptors here all came from a girl between 10 and 17 years old with multiple sclerosis. CDR3s include the opening cysteine and the closing phenylalanine or tryptophan. A D gene is named only where the DNA matches it firmly. Expanded clones get a size class; other rows say once, few or many, or leave the size out.

- | TRBJ2-3 | 16 | TRBD2 | TRBV12-3/TRBV12-4 | TGTGCCAGCAGTCCCCGACTAGCGGGCACAACAGATACGCAGTATTTT | CASSPRLAGTTDTQYF
few | TRBJ2-3 | 18 | TRBD2 | TRBV29-1 | TGCAGCGTTGATGGGGGGGGACTAGCGGGAGGAACGACAGATACGCAGTATTTT | CSVDGGGLAGGTTDTQYF
few | TRBJ2-5 | 15 | TRBD2 | TRBV18 | TGTGCCAGCTCACCGCTGGGCGGGAGTAAGGTAGCCCAGTACTTC | CASSPLGGSKVAQYF
once | TRBJ1-1 | 14 | - | TRBV12-3/TRBV12-4 | TGTGCCAGCAGAAAACAGGGATCGAACGTTGAAGCTTTCTTT | CASRKQGSNVEAFF
few | TRBJ2-7 | 14 | TRBD2 | TRBV15 | TGTGCCACCAGCAGTGCTAGCGGTTACTACGAGCAGTACTTC | CATSSASGYYEQYF
- | TRBJ2-7 | 14 | - | TRBV9 | TGTGCCAGCAGCGTAGGTAACAGGAATTACGAGCAGTACTTC | CASSVGNRNYEQYF
few | TRBJ2-5 | 10 | - | TRBV20-1 | TGCAGTGCCAGTGAAGAGACCCAGTACTTC | CSASEETQYF
many | TRBJ2-7 | 15 | TRBD1 | TRBV30 | TGTGCCTGGAGTGGCAGTCAGGGGGCTAAATACGAGCAGTACTTC | CAWSGSQGAKYEQYF
- | TRBJ2-6 | 17 | TRBD1 | TRBV12-3/TRBV12-4 | TGTGCCAGCAGCTGGGGACAGGGTCTTGCTGGGGCCAACGTCCTGACTTTC | CASSWGQGLAGANVLTF
- | TRBJ2-1 | 16 | TRBD2 | TRBV15 | TGTGCCACCAGCAGAGGAGCGGGAGGGCTTTACAATGAGCAGTTCTTC | CATSRGAGGLYNEQFF
- | TRBJ2-5 | 15 | - | TRBV7-9 | TGTGCCAGCAGCCCCGACTGGCCCTCAAAGGGGACCCAGTACTTC | CASSPDWPSKGTQYF
- | TRBJ1-1 | 13 | - | TRBV7-2 | TGTGCCAGCAGCTTCCTTACGGGGGGTGAAGCTTTCTTT | CASSFLTGGEAFF
few | TRBJ2-3 | 13 | - | TRBV6-4 | TGTGCCAGCAGTGACTCCCTCACGGATACGCAGTATTTT | CASSDSLTDTQYF
few | TRBJ2-7 | 17 | - | TRBV4-1 | TGCGCCAGCAGCCAAGTTCTACCGGGACAAGCAACCTACGAGCAGTACTTC | CASSQVLPGQATYEQYF
few | TRBJ2-1 | 14 | - | TRBV6-5 | TGTGCCAGCAGTTACTTTGGGACTGACAATGAGCAGTTCTTC | CASSYFGTDNEQFF
- | TRBJ2-3 | 16 | - | TRBV9 | TGTGCCAGCAGCGTAGATGCGGGGACGTGGACAGATACGCAGTATTTT | CASSVDAGTWTDTQYF
- | TRBJ1-1 | 15 | - | TRBV7-9 | TGTGCCAGCAGCCCGACAGGTCAGGTGAACACTGAAGCTTTCTTT | CASSPTGQVNTEAFF
- | TRBJ2-2 | 16 | - | TRBV4-3 | TGCGCCAGCAGCCAAGTGGCAGACCTAACCACCGGGGAGCTGTTTTTT | CASSQVADLTTGELFF
- | TRBJ2-6 | 14 | - | TRBV7-9 | TGTGCCAGCAGCTCCGGAGGTGGGGCCAACGTCCGGACTTTC | CASSSGGGANVRTF
few | TRBJ2-5 | 16 | TRBD1 | TRBV6-5 | TGTGCCAGCAGTTACGGGACAGGGGGCTTGGGTGAGACCCAGTACTTC | CASSYGTGGLGETQYF
- | TRBJ1-4 | 16 | - | TRBV13 | TGTGCCAGCAGCCTAACCAGCGGGACGGAAAGGGAAAAACTGTTTTTT | CASSLTSGTEREKLFF
many | TRBJ2-7 | 14 | - | TRBV7-2 | TGTGCCAGCAGCCCGGCACCCAACTCCTACGAGCAGTACTTC | CASSPAPNSYEQYF